Below, one TCR beta chain is given with its context. Its antigen is unidentified. The data originate from a study of cytomegalovirus exposure and HLA in healthy donors. On the study more broadly: The study's early data release held roughly 91 million unique TCRs from HLA-typed donors.

The study ran its PCR with 60 Vbeta and 13 Jbeta primers. This table comes from immunoSEQ multiplex PCR, and its TCRdb copy is limited to in-frame clones, with some not included. The data show some 140,000 clones, with about three quarters seen just once and less than 1.5% held by the top ten. Study-level findings and limits: In terms of immune exposure information, only CMV serostatus was available.

The length of the CDR3 is 18 residues. Trimming removed 5 bases from V and 6 bases from J; junction bases left unmatched: 12. CDR1 is SGHDT and CDR2 is YYEEEE in the germline V gene. The rearrangement uses TRBV5-6 and TRBJ2-3, with 16 bases fitting TRBD2. The clonotype originates from a male donor in good health and CMV-seropositive. The sequenced sample was PBMCs. The CDR3 coding sequence is TGTGCCAGCAGGAAAGAGGGACTAGCGGGAGGGCCGTGGGATACGCAGTATTTT. Translated: CASRKEGLAGGPWDTQYF.